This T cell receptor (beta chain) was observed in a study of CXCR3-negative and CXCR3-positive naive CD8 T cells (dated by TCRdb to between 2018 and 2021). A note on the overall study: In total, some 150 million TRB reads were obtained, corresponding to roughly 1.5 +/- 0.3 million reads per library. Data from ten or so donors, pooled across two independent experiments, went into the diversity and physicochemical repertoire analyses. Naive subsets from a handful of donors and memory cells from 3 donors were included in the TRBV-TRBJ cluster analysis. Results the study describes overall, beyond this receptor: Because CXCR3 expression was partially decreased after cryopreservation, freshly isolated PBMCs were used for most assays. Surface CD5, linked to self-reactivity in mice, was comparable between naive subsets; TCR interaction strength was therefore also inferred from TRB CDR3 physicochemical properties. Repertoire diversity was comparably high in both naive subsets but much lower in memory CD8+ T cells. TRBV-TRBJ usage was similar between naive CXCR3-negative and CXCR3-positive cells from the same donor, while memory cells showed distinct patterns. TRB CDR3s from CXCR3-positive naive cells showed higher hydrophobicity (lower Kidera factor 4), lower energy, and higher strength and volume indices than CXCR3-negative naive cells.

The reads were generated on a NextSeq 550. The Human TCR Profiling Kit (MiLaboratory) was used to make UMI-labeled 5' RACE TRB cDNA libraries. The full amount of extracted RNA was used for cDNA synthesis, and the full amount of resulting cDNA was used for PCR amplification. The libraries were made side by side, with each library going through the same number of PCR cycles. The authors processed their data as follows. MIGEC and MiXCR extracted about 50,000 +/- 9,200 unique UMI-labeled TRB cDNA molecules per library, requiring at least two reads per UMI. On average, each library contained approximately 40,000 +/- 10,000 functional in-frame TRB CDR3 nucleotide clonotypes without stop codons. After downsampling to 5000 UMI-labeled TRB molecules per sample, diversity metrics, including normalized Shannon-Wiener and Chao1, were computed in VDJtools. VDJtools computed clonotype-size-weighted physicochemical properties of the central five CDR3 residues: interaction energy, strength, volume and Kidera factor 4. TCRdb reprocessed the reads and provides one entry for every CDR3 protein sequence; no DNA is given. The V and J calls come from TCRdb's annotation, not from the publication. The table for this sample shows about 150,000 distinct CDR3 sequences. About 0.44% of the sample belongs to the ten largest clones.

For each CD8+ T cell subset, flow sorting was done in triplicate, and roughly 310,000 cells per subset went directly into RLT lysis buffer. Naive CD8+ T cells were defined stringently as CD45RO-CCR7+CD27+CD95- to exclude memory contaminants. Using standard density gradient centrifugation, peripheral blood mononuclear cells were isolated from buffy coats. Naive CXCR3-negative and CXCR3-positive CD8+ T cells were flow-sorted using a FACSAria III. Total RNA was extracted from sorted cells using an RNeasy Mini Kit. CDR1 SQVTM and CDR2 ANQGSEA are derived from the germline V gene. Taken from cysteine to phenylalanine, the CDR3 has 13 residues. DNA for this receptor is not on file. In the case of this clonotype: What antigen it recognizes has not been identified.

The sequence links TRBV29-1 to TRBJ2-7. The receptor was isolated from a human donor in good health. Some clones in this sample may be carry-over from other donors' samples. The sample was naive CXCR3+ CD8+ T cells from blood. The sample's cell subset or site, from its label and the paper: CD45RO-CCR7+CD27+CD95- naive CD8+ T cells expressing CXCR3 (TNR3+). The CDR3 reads CSAHWTGSYEQYF.